The 11 T cell receptor beta chains listed next were all sequenced from one sample in a study of cytomegalovirus exposure and HLA in healthy donors. Primers for the PCR totalled 60 Vbeta and 13 Jbeta. Clones were sequenced by immunoSEQ multiplex PCR, and TCRdb holds only the in-frame ones, with some missing. The table shows 150,000 to 170,000 clones, with roughly three quarters occurring only once. Sequences were obtained from PBMCs. The receptors originated from a man aged 30 to 45 in good health and CMV-seropositive.

This clone was seen just once. The chain uses TRBV18 and TRBJ2-3; 8 bases are a match to TRBD2. Germline CDR1 KGHSH, CDR2 LQKENI. With V trimmed by 6 bases and J by 6 bases, 11 bases remained unmatched. CDR3 length: 15 residues. The CDR3 DNA sequence: TGTGCCAGCTCGGGTGGACTAGCTCCCCCGGATACGCAGTATTTT. Translating gives CASSGGLAPPDTQYF.

J is TRBJ2-7 and V is TRBV15, with D perhaps matching TRBD2 (7 bases). V shed 7 bases and J shed 4 bases, with 17 bases lying between them. The germline V gene encodes CDR1 LNHNV and CDR2 YYDKDF (reference sequence). The CDR3 length is 14 residues. CDR3 coding DNA: TGTGCCACCACCGCAGGGAGGGGGTTGTACGAGCAGTACTTC. Protein sequence: CATTAGRGLYEQYF.

This chain connects TRBV5-1 to TRBJ2-5; TRBD2 might be the D (6 bases). Germline V gene data show CDR1 as SGHRS and CDR2 as YFSETQ. Trimming pared 2 bases from V and 5 bases from J, leaving 16 bases between. This CDR3 has 15 amino acids. The CDR3 sequence is CASSFGTARGETQYF. DNA of the CDR3: TGCGCCAGCAGCTTTGGGACTGCACGGGGGGAGACCCAGTACTTC.

The gene calls are TRBV29-1 and TRBJ2-2, with 8 nucleotides matching TRBD2. V shed 5 bases and J 4 bases; nucleotides not matched to a gene: 9. The CDR3 runs to 15 residues. Germline values: CDR1 SQVTM, CDR2 ANQGSEA. Here the CDR3 reads CSVSSGQTPTGELFF. In DNA form, the CDR3 reads TGCAGCGTTTCTAGCGGGCAAACCCCCACCGGGGAGCTGTTTTTT.

V usage is TRBV4-1 and J usage is TRBJ1-5, with D maybe TRBD1 (6 bases). The CDR3 extends over 14 amino acids. V gave up 3 bases and J gave up 5 bases, with 11 bases separating them. CDR1 and CDR2 (germline): MGHRA, YSYEKL. CDR3 region: CASSQSGVHQPQHF. CDR3 bases: TGCGCCAGCAGCCAGTCAGGGGTTCATCAGCCCCAGCATTTT.

V gene TRBV7-9 combines with J gene TRBJ1-3; 7 nucleotides agree with TRBD1. Per germline, CDR1 SEHNR and CDR2 FQNEAQ (reference sequence). V was pared by 3 bases and J by 2 bases, with 1 base of the junction left unmatched. The CDR3 length is 14 residues. The CDR3 protein is CASSFQGAGNTIYF. In DNA, the CDR3 is TGTGCCAGCAGCTTCCAGGGGGCTGGAAACACCATATATTTT.

There are a few counts of this clone. The genes are TRBV27 and TRBJ1-2, with unresolved D. Germline V gene data show CDR1 as MNHEY and CDR2 as SMNVEV (reference sequence). The CDR3 extends over 12 amino acids. The V end lost 5 bases, the J end lost 7 bases, and 11 bases lay between the germline ends. The CDR3 DNA follows: TGTGCCAGCAGTCCCCCGGTTGGTGGCTACACCTTC. It translates to CASSPPVGGYTF.

The V and J genes are TRBV25-1 and TRBJ1-6; D is undetermined. The CDR3 covers 16 residues. V lost 5 bases and J lost 8, with 19 bases in between. Per the germline V gene, CDR1 is MGHDK and CDR2 is SYGVNS. The CDR3 here is CASSSYRSHEDSPLHF. As DNA, the CDR3 is TGTGCCAGCAGTAGCTATCGGTCCCACGAGGATTCACCCCTCCACTTT.

The V gene is TRBV7-9, the J gene TRBJ2-7, with 7 bases fitting TRBD1. This CDR3 has 13 amino acids. CDR1 SEHNR and CDR2 FQNEAQ come from the germline V gene (reference sequence). Trimming removed 5 bases from V and 2 bases from J; junction bases left unmatched: 3. The CDR3 nucleotides are TGTGCCAGCAGCCCGGGACAGACCTACGAGCAGTACTTC. This codes for CASSPGQTYEQYF.

The rearrangement links TRBV19 to TRBJ2-1; TRBD1 matches at 7 bases. Germline assignment: CDR1 LNHDA and CDR2 SQIVND (reference sequence). With V trimmed by 3 bases and J by 4 bases, 6 bases remained unmatched. This CDR3 is built from 15 residues. The CDR3 nucleotides are TGTGCCAGTAGTATCGGACAGGTCATTTACAATGAGCAGTTCTTC. Protein product: CASSIGQVIYNEQFF.

CDR3 coding DNA: TGCGCCAGCAGCTTGAATGGGGACAGGGTTGAGACCCAGTACTTC. Translating it yields CASSLNGDRVETQYF. The rearrangement links TRBV5-1 to TRBJ2-5, with 9 bases identical to TRBD1. Germline loops: CDR1 SGHRS, CDR2 YFSETQ. Unmatched junction bases numbered 6, after V lost 1 base and J lost 5 bases. The CDR3 sequence is 15 residues long.